The rows below give T cell receptor beta chains drawn from one sample of a study of cytomegalovirus exposure and HLA in healthy donors. Sequenced by immunoSEQ multiplex PCR; TCRdb stores in-frame clones only, minus some. The sample consists of 150,000 or so clones, around 79% of them appearing once. Sequencing used PBMCs. The source of these receptors is a young man in good health and CMV-seropositive. Both conserved end residues are part of each CDR3. A D gene is named only where the DNA matches it firmly. Size is omitted from some rows. Given values are once, few, many or a class for expanded clones.

>TRBJ2-3|-|TRBV7-9|-
TGTTCCAGCAGCTTAGGAGGGCCCTCTGATACGCAGTATTTT
CSSSLGGPSDTQYF
>TRBJ1-2|-|TRBV5-1|-
TGCGCCAGCAGCTCGGGTGGCAACTATGGCTACACCTTC
CASSSGGNYGYTF
>TRBJ1-1|-|TRBV6-5|-
TGTGCCAGCAGTTACGATTTTAGAGGGAGTGAAGCTTTCTTT
CASSYDFRGSEAFF
>TRBJ1-1|few|TRBV28|-
TGTGCCAGCAGCAGTAACAGGGTACCGCACACTGAAGCTTTCTTT
CASSSNRVPHTEAFF
>TRBJ1-1|-|TRBV29-1|-
TGCAGCGCCGCGGGGCAGGGCGGCACTGAAGCTTTCTTT
CSAAGQGGTEAFF
>TRBJ1-4|few|TRBV25-1|TRBD1
TGTGCCAGCAGTGAATATAAGGGGGCCACTAATGAAAAACTGTTTTTT
CASSEYKGATNEKLFF
>TRBJ2-5|-|TRBV11-2|TRBD1
TGTGCCAGCAGCTCCCACAGGGGGGCGTTGGGGGAGACCCAGTACTTC
CASSSHRGALGETQYF
>TRBJ2-3|-|TRBV6-4|-
TGTGCCAGCAGTGGAGGAAGTCTAGCAACAGATACGCAGTATTTT
CASSGGSLATDTQYF
>TRBJ2-7|-|TRBV9|TRBD2
TGTGCCAGCAGCCCTAGCGGGAAGTACGAGCAGTACTTC
CASSPSGKYEQYF
>TRBJ1-1|-|TRBV5-5|TRBD1
TGTGCCAGCAGCTCGACAGGGGGCACTGAAGCTTTCTTT
CASSSTGGTEAFF
>TRBJ1-5|-|TRBV27|-
TGTGCCACCACACCTCAGGGTACGAGCAATCAGCCCCAGCATTTT
CATTPQGTSNQPQHF
>TRBJ2-2|-|TRBV21-1|-
TGTGCCAGCAGCACGGGACTAGCTACCACCGGGGAGCTGTTTTTT
CASSTGLATTGELFF
>TRBJ1-4|-|TRBV19|-
TGTGCCAGTAGTAAAACAGGGTTTCAAGAAAAACTGTTTTTT
CASSKTGFQEKLFF
>TRBJ2-2|few|TRBV15|-
TGTGCCACCAGCAGAGATGGTTCAAGTGGCGGGGGGGAGCTGTTTTTT
CATSRDGSSGGGELFF
>TRBJ1-2|-|TRBV30|TRBD1
TGTGCCTGGGGGACAGGGAATACTAACTATGGCTACACCTTC
CAWGTGNTNYGYTF
>TRBJ1-1|once|TRBV18|TRBD1
TGTGCCAGCTCACCACAGAAAACGACAGGGGGCACTGAAGCTTTCTTT
CASSPQKTTGGTEAFF
>TRBJ1-1|-|TRBV5-1|-
TGCGCCAGCAGCTTAACAGGGCGGTACACTGAAGCTTTCTTT
CASSLTGRYTEAFF
>TRBJ2-3|-|TRBV6-4|TRBD1
TGTGCCAGCAGTGAAACAGGGGACACAGATACGCAGTATTTT
CASSETGDTDTQYF
>TRBJ2-7|-|TRBV7-2|TRBD2
TGTGCCAGCAGCCCACCAGTCTACGGGACTAGCGGGGACTACGAGCAGTACTTC
CASSPPVYGTSGDYEQYF
>TRBJ1-5|-|TRBV7-2|TRBD1
TGTGCCAGCAGCTCCCAGACAGGGGGCAACAATCAGCCCCAGCATTTT
CASSSQTGGNNQPQHF
>TRBJ1-1|once|TRBV2|-
TGTGCCAGCAGTTTGACAGGGAACACTGAAGCTTTCTTT
CASSLTGNTEAFF
>TRBJ2-7|once|TRBV6-6|-
TGTGCCAGCAAACCGGTCCTTGGCGAGCAGTACTTC
CASKPVLGEQYF
>TRBJ1-5|-|TRBV27|-
TGTGCCAGCAGTCACAGGGTAGGGAGCAATCAGCCCCAGCATTTT
CASSHRVGSNQPQHF
>TRBJ2-7|-|TRBV5-4|-
TGTGCCAGCAGCCGGTCCCTGTTTTCTCCAACCTACGAGCAGTACTTC
CASSRSLFSPTYEQYF
>TRBJ2-5|-|TRBV6-6|TRBD1
TGTGCCAGCAGTTACCTCGGGACAGCCCAAGAGACCCAGTACTTC
CASSYLGTAQETQYF
>TRBJ2-1|-|TRBV14|TRBD1
TGTGCCAGCACCGGAAGCGACAGGGGGCGGACTAGTTGGTTCTTC
CASTGSDRGRTSWFF
>TRBJ2-3|-|TRBV14|-
TGTGCCAGCAGCCAAATCCAGGGTCGAGATACGCAGTATTTT
CASSQIQGRDTQYF
>TRBJ2-7|-|TRBV2|-
TGTGCCAGCAGTGAGGAGGGGATCTACTACGAGCAGTACTTC
CASSEEGIYYEQYF
>TRBJ2-3|-|TRBV7-6|TRBD1
TGTGCCAGCAGCTTAGCGGCGAAACAGGGGGCTACAGATACGCAGTATTTT
CASSLAAKQGATDTQYF
>TRBJ1-5|-|TRBV6-6|-
TGTGCCAGCACCTTGGCCAATCAGCCCCAGCATTTT
CASTLANQPQHF
>TRBJ2-7|-|TRBV7-9|-
TGTGCCAGCAGCTTAACAGGGAACCCCTCGTACGAGCAGTACTTC
CASSLTGNPSYEQYF
>TRBJ2-5|-|TRBV9|-
TGTGCCAGCAGCGTATCCCTGTACCAAGAGACCCAGTACTTC
CASSVSLYQETQYF
>TRBJ1-2|-|TRBV4-1|-
TGCGCCAGCAGCCAAGTAGACAGGACTAACTATGGCTACACCTTC
CASSQVDRTNYGYTF
>TRBJ1-1|-|TRBV28|-
TGTGCCAGCTTCAACAGGGCTCGGGGCACTGAAGCTTTCTTT
CASFNRARGTEAFF
>TRBJ2-3|-|TRBV5-6|TRBD1
TGTGCCAGCAGCTGGGGGACAGGAGGCACAGATACGCAGTATTTT
CASSWGTGGTDTQYF
>TRBJ2-2|once|TRBV27|-
TGTGCCAGCAGTCCCAGCGGGCCCGGGGAGCTGTTTTTT
CASSPSGPGELFF
>TRBJ2-1|-|TRBV18|TRBD2
TGTGCCAGCTCACTATCTCGGGGGGTCTCCTACAATGAGCAGTTCTTC
CASSLSRGVSYNEQFF